Listed here are 3 T cell receptor beta chains from one sample, sequenced in a study of blood T cell repertoires in COVID-19 (dated by TCRdb to the early 2020s). Library method: the immunoSEQ multiplex PCR assay. This is the immuneACCESS table as TCRdb keeps it, with only in-frame sequences that have V and J called. A part of the clones is gone; compared with another copy, unresolved V genes explain less than half, and the rest is unexplained. For this sample there are around 140,000 clones; roughly 88% appear just once. The biggest ten clones account for about 2% of the sample. The source material was peripheral blood. The receptors stem from a man aged 65 to 79 with active COVID-19.

This chain connects TRBV28 to TRBJ2-7, with TRBD2 matching 11 bases. Trimming took 3 bases from V and 2 from J; bases not matched to a gene: 3. There are 15 residues in the CDR3. Germline V gene lookup returns CDR1 MDHEN and CDR2 SYDVKM. The CDR3 region is CASSFSTSGAYEQYF. The DNA for the CDR3 is TGTGCCAGCAGTTTTTCGACTAGCGGGGCCTACGAGCAGTACTTC.

The genes are TRBV5-1 and TRBJ2-3; 7 bases agree with TRBD2. This CDR3 contains 16 residues. With 4 bases clipped from V and 2 bases from J, the junction kept 10 bases outside the gene matches. Germline V gene data show CDR1 as SGHRS and CDR2 as YFSETQ. The CDR3 here is CASSRGSRLNTDTQYF. The CDR3 nucleotides read TGCGCCAGCAGCCGCGGGAGTAGACTTAACACAGATACGCAGTATTTT.

The CDR3 DNA follows: TGTGCCACCAGTGACCTAGGGACTAGCGGTACCGCAGATACGCAGTATTTT. Its protein is CATSDLGTSGTADTQYF. This chain connects TRBV24-1 to TRBJ2-3; 11 nucleotides match TRBD2. Germline assignment: CDR1 KGHDR and CDR2 SFDVKD. V dropped 4 bases and J dropped 4; count of bases not matched to a gene: 9. This CDR3 has 17 residues.